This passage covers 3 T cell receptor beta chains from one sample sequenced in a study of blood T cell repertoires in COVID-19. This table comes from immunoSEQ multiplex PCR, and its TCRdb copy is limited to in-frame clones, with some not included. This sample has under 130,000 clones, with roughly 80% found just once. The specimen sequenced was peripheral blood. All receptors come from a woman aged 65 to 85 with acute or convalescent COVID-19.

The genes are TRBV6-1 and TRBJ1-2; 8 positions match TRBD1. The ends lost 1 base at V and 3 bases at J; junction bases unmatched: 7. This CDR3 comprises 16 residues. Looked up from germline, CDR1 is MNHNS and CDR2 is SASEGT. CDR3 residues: CASSEVERTGYYGYTF. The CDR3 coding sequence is TGTGCCAGCAGTGAAGTAGAGAGGACAGGGTACTATGGCTACACCTTC.

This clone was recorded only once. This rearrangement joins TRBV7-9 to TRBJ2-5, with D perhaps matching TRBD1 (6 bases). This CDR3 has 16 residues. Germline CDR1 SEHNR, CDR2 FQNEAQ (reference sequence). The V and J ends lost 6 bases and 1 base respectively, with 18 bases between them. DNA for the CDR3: TGTGCCAGCAGTCCCGAGACAGGATTCCTCCAAGAGACCCAGTACTTC. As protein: CASSPETGFLQETQYF.

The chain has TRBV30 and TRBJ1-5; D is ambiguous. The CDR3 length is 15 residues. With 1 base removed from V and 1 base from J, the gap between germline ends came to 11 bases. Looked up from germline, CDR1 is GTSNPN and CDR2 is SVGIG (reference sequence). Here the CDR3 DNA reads TGTGCCTGGAGTGCCCGGACGGGAAGCAATCAGCCCCAGCATTTT. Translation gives CAWSARTGSNQPQHF.